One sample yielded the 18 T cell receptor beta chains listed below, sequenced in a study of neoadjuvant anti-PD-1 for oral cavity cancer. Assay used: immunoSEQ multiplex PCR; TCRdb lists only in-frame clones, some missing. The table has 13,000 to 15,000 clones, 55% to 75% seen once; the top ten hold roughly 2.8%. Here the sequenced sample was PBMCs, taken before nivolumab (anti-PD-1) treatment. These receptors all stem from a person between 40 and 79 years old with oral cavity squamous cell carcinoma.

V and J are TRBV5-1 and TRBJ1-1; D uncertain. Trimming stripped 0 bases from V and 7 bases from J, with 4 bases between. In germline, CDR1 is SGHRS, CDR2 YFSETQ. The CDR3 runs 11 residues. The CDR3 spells CASSLEGEAFF. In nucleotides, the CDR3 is TGCGCCAGCAGCTTGGAAGGTGAAGCTTTCTTT.

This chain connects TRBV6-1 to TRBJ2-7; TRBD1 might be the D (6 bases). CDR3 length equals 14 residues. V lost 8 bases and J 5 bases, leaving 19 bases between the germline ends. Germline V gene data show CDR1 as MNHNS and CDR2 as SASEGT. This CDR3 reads CASWGPTGSNEQYF. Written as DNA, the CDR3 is TGTGCCAGCTGGGGGCCAACGGGGAGCAACGAGCAGTACTTC.

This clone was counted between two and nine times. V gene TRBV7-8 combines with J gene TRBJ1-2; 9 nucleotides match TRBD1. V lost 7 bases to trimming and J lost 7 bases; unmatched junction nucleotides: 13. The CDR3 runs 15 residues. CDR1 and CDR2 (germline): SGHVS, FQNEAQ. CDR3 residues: CASTSMGLTGGGYTF. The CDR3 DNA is TGTGCCAGCACCTCGATGGGTCTGACAGGGGGTGGCTACACCTTC.

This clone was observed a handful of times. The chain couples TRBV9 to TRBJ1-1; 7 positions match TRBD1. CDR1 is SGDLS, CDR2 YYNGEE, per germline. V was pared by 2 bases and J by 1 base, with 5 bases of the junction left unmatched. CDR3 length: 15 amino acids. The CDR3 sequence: CASSVTGDANTEAFF. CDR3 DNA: TGTGCCAGCAGCGTCACAGGGGATGCGAACACTGAAGCTTTCTTT.

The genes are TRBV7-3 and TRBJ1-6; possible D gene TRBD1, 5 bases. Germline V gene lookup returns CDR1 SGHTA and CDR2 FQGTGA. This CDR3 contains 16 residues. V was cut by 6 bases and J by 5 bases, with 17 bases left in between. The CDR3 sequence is CASRKSPGLDNSPLHF. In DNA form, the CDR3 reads TGTGCCAGCAGGAAAAGTCCGGGACTGGATAATTCACCCCTCCACTTT.

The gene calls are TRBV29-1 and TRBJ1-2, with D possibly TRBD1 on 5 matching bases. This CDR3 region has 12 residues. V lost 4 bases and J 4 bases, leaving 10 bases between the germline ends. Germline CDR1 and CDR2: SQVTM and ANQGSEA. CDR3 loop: CSVGQGIYGYTF. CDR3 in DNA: TGCAGCGTTGGGCAGGGAATCTATGGCTACACCTTC.

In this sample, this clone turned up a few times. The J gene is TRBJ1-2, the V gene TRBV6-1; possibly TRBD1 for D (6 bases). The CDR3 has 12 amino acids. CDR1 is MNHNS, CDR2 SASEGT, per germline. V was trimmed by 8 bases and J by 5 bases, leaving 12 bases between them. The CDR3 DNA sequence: TGTGCCAGCTCTTCAGGACAGTATGGCTACACCTTC. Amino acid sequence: CASSSGQYGYTF.

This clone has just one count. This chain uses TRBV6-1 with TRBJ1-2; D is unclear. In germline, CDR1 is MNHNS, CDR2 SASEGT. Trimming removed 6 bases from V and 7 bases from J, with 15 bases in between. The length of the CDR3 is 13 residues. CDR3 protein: CASREVGRPGYTF. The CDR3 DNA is TGTGCCAGCAGAGAGGTCGGCAGGCCTGGCTACACCTTC.

The CDR3 DNA reads TGCGCCAGCAGCTTGGTTCCGTCCCAAGAGACCCAGTACTTC. It specifies CASSLVPSQETQYF. The chain carries TRBV5-1 and TRBJ2-5, with no clear D. Germline CDR1 SGHRS, CDR2 YFSETQ. V lost 0 bases, J lost 1 base, and 7 bases lay in between. The CDR3 covers 14 residues.

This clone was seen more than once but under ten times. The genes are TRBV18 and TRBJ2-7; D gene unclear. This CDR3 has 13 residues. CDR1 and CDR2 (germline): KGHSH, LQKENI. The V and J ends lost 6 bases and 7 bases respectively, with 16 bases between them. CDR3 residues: CASSGPNAEEQYF. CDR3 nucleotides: TGTGCCAGCTCCGGGCCGAATGCGGAGGAGCAGTACTTC.

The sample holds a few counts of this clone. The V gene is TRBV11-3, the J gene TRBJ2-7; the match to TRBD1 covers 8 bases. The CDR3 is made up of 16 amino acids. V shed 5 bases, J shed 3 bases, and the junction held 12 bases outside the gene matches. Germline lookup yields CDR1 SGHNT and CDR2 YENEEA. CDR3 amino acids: CASSVNNRGWLYEQYF. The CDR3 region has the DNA TGTGCCAGCAGCGTAAATAACAGGGGGTGGCTCTACGAGCAGTACTTC.

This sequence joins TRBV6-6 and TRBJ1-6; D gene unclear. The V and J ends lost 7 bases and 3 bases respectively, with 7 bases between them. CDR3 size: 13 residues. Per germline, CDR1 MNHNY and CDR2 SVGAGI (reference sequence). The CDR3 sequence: CASTQYYNSPLHF. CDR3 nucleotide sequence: TGTGCCAGCACCCAATACTATAATTCACCCCTCCACTTT.

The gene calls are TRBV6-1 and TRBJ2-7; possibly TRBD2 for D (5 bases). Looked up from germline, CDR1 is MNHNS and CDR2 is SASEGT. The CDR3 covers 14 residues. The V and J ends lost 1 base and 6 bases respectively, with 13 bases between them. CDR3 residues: CASSEEASSSEQYF. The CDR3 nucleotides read TGTGCCAGCAGTGAAGAGGCTAGCTCGAGCGAGCAGTACTTC.

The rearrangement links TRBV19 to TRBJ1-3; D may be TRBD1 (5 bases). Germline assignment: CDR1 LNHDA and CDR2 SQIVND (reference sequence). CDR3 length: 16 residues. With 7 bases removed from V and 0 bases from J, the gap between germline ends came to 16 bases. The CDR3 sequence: CASTLEGLHSGNTIYF. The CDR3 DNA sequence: TGTGCCAGTACCCTCGAGGGACTACACTCTGGAAACACCATATATTTT. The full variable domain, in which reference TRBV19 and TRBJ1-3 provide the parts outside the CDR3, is DGGITQSPKYLFRKEGQNVTLSCEQNLNHDAMYWYRQDPGQGLRLIYYSQIVNDFQKGDIAEGYSVSREKKESFPLTVTSAQKNPTAFYLCASTLEGLHSGNTIYFGEGSWLTVV.

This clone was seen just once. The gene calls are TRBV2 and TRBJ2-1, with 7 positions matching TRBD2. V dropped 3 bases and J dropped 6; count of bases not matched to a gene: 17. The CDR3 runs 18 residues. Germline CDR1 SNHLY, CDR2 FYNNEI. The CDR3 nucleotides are TGTGCCAGCAGTGAGCGTCTCATGGGGGGGGGAAAGTCCAATGAGCAGTTCTTC. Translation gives CASSERLMGGGKSNEQFF.

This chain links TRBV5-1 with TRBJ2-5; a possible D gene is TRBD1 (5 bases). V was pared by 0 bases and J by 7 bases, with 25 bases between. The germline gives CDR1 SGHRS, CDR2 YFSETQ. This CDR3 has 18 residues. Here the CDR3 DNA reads TGCGCCAGCAGCTTGGTGCAGGGTTTTCCTCCTCACCGGGTGACCCAGTACTTC. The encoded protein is CASSLVQGFPPHRVTQYF.

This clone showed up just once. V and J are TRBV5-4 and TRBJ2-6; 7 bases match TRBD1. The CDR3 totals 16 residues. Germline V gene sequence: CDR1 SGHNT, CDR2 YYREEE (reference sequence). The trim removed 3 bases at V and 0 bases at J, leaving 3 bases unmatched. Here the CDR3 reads CASSSGQVSGANVLTF. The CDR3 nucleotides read TGTGCCAGCAGCTCCGGACAGGTCTCTGGGGCCAACGTCCTGACTTTC.

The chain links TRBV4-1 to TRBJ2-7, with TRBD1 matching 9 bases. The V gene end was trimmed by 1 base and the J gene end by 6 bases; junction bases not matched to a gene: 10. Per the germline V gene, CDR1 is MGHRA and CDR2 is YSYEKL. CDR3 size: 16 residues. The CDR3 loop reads CASSQAPYRGPVEQYF. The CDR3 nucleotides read TGCGCCAGCAGCCAAGCCCCTTACAGGGGGCCTGTCGAGCAGTACTTC.